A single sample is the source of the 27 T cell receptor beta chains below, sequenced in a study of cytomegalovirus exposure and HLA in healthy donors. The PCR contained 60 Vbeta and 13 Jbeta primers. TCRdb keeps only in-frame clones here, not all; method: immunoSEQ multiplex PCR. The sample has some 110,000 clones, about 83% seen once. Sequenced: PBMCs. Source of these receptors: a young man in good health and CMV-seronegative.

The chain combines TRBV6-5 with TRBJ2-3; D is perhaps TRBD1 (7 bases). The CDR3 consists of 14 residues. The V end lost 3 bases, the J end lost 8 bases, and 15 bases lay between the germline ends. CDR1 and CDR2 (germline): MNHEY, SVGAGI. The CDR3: CASSYPYRGGTQYF. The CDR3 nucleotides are TGTGCCAGCAGTTATCCCTACAGGGGAGGTACGCAGTATTTT.

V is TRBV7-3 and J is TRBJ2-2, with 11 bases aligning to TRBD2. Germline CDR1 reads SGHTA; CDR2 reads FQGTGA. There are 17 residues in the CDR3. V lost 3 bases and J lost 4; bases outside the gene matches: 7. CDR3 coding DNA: TGTGCCAGCAGCTTTGGGGGGCTAGCGGGAGGCACCGGGGAGCTGTTTTTT. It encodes CASSFGGLAGGTGELFF. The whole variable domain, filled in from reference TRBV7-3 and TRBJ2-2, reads GAGVSQTPSNKVTEKGKYVELRCDPISGHTALYWYRQSLGQGPEFLIYFQGTGAADDSGLPNDRFFAVRPEGSVSTLKIQRTERGDSAVYLCASSFGGLAGGTGELFFGEGSRLTVL.

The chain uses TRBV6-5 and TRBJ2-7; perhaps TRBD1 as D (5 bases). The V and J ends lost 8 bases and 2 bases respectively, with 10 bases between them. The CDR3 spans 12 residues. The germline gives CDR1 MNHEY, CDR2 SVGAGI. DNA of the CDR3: TGTGCCAGCCAAGACAGTCCCTACGAGCAGTACTTC. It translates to CASQDSPYEQYF.

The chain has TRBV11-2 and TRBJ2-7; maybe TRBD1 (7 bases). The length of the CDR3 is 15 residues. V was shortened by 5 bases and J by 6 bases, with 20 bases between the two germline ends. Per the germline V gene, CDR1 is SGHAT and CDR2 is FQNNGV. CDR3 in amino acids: CASSPDRAGRGEQYF. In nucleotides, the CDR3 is TGTGCCAGCAGCCCAGACAGGGCCGGGAGAGGCGAGCAGTACTTC.

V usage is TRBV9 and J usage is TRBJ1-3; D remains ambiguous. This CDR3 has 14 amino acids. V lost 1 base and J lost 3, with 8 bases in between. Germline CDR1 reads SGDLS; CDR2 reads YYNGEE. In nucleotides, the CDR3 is TGTGCCAGCAGCGTACCAGGAATTGGAAACACCATATATTTT. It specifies CASSVPGIGNTIYF.

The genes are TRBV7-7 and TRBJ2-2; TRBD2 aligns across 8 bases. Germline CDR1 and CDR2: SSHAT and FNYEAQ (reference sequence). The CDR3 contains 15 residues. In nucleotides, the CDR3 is TGTGCTAGCGGACACAGGACTAGCAATGGCGGGGAGCTGTTTTTT. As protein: CASGHRTSNGGELFF.

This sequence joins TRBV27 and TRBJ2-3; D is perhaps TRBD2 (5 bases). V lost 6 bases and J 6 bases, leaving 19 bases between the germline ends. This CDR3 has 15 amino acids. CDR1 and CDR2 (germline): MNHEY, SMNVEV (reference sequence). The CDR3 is CASSPGSGFADTQYF. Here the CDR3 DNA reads TGTGCCAGCAGCCCCGGAAGCGGTTTTGCGGATACGCAGTATTTT.

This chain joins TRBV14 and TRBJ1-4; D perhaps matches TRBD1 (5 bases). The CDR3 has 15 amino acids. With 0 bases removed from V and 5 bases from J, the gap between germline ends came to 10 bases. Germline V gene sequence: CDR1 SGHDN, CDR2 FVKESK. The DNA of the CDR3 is TGTGCCAGCAGCCAAGAGTCAGGGTTAAATGAAAAACTGTTTTTT. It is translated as CASSQESGLNEKLFF.

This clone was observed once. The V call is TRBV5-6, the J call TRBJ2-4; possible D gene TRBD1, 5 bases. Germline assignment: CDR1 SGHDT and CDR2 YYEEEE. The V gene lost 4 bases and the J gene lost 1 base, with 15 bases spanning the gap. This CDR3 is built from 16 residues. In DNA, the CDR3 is TGTGCCAGCAGCCCACAGGATAGAAGGGCCAAAAACATTCAGTACTTC. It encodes CASSPQDRRAKNIQYF.

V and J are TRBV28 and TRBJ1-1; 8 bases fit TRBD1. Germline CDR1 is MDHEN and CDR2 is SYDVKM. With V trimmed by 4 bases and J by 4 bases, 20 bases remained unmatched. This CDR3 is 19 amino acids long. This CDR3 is CASSSQDRAASVASTEAFF. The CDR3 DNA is TGTGCCAGCAGTTCTCAGGACAGGGCAGCCTCAGTCGCGAGCACTGAAGCTTTCTTT.

The CDR3 sequence is CASSHREHTEAFF. In DNA, the CDR3 is TGTGCCAGCAGCCATAGGGAGCACACTGAAGCTTTCTTT. V is TRBV14 and J is TRBJ1-1; D is ambiguous. V lost 3 bases to trimming and J lost 3 bases, with 8 bases between them. Germline assignment: CDR1 SGHDN and CDR2 FVKESK. There are 13 residues in the CDR3.

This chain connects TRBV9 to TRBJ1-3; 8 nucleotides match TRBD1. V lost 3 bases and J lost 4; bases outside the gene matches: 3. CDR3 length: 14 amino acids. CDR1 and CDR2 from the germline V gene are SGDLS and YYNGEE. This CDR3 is CASSARGPGNTIYF. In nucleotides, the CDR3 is TGTGCCAGCAGCGCCAGGGGGCCCGGAAACACCATATATTTT.

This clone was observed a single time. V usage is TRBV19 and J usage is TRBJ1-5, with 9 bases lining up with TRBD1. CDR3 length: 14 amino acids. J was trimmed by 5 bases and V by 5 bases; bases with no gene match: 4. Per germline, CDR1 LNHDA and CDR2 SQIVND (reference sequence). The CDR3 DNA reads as TGTGCCAGTAGTGGCACAGGGGGCGATCAGCCCCAGCATTTT. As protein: CASSGTGGDQPQHF.

The CDR3 sequence is CASSEAGGPYEQYF. For the CDR3, the DNA is TGTGCCAGCTCCGAAGCGGGGGGCCCCTACGAGCAGTACTTC. The chain combines TRBV7-2 with TRBJ2-7, with 9 bases identical to TRBD2. V lost 8 bases and J lost 2; bases outside the gene matches: 7. Germline V gene sequence: CDR1 SGHTA, CDR2 FQGNSA. The CDR3 consists of 14 residues.

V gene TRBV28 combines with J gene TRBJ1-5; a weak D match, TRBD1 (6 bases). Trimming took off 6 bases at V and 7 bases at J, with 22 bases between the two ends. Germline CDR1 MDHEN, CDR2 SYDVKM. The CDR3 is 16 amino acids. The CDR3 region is CASSPSSTTGRQPQHF. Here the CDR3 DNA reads TGTGCCAGCAGCCCGTCTTCTACGACAGGAAGACAGCCCCAGCATTTT.

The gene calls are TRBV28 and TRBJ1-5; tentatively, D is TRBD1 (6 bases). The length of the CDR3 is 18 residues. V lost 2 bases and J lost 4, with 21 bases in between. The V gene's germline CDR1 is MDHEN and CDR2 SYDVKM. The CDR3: CASSLRNLRDTWNQPQHF. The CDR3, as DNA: TGTGCCAGCAGTTTAAGGAACCTCCGGGACACCTGGAATCAGCCCCAGCATTTT.

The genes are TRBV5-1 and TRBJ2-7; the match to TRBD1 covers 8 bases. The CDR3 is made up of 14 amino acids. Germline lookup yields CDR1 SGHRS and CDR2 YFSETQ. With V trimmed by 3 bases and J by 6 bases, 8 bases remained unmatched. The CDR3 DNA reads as TGCGCCAGCAGCTCCGGACAGGGCGGTGGCGAGCAGTACTTC. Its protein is CASSSGQGGGEQYF.

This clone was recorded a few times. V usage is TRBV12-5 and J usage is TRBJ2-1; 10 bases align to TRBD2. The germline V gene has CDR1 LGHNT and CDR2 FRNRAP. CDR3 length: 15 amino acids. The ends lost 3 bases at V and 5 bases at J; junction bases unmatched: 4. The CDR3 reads CASGFSGRLNNEQFF. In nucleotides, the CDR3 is TGTGCTAGTGGTTTTAGCGGGAGGTTAAACAATGAGCAGTTCTTC.

The CDR3 DNA sequence: TGTGCCAGCAGCTCACTGGCCCGCGGGAGGGGCTACCAAGAGACCCAGTACTTC. It translates to CASSSLARGRGYQETQYF. The chain carries TRBV7-3 and TRBJ2-5, with 9 bases aligning to TRBD2. The ends lost 4 bases at V and 0 bases at J; junction bases unmatched: 12. The germline V gene has CDR1 SGHTA and CDR2 FQGTGA. CDR3 length: 18 residues.

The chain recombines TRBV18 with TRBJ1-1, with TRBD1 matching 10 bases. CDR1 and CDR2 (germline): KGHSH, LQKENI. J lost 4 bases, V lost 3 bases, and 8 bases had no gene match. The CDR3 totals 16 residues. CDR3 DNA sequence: TGTGCCAGCTCACCTGCGACAGGGGGCCAAGGCACTGAAGCTTTCTTT. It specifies CASSPATGGQGTEAFF.

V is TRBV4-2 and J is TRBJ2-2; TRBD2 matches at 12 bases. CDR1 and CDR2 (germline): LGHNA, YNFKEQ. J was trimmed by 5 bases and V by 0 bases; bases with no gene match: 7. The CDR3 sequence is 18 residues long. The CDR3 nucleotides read TGTGCCAGCAGCCAAGACCTAGCGGGAGGGGTAAGGACCGGGGAGCTGTTTTTT. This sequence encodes CASSQDLAGGVRTGELFF.

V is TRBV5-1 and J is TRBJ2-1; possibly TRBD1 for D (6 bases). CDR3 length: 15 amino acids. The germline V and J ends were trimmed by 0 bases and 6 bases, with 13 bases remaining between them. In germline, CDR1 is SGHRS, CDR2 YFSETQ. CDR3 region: CASSLDAGESNEQFF. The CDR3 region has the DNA TGCGCCAGCAGCTTGGACGCAGGGGAATCCAATGAGCAGTTCTTC.

The CDR3, as DNA: TGTGCCAGCAGCGTAGCTGGACAGGGGGACTATGGCTACACCTTC. Protein: CASSVAGQGDYGYTF. The V call is TRBV9, the J call TRBJ1-2, with 10 bases fitting TRBD1. The CDR3 is 15 residues long. Germline CDR1 is SGDLS and CDR2 is YYNGEE. Germline trimming cut 0 bases from V and 3 bases from J; bases unmatched to any gene: 2.

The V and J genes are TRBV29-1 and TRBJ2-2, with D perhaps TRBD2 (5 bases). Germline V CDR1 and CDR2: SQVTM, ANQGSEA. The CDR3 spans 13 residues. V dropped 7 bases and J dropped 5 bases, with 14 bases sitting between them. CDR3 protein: CSATTRRTGELFF. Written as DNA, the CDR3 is TGCAGCGCTACTACTAGGCGGACCGGGGAGCTGTTTTTT.

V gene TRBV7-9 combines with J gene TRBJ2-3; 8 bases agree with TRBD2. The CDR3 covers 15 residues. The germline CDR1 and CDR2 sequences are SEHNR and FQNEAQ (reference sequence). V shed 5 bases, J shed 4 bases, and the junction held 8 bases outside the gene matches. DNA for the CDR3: TGTGCCAGCAGCCCGGCGGGGGGCCCGTCAGATACGCAGTATTTT. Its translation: CASSPAGGPSDTQYF.

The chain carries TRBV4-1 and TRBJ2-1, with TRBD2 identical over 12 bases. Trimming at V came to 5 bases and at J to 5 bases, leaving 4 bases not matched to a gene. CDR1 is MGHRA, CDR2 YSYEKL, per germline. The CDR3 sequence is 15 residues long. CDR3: CASSASGRGHNEQFF. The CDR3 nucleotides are TGCGCCAGCAGCGCTAGCGGGAGGGGCCACAATGAGCAGTTCTTC.

The CDR3 DNA is TGTGCCAGCAGCCGACAGCGTCTCACCGGAGAGACCCAGTACTTC. Protein: CASSRQRLTGETQYF. This rearrangement joins TRBV6-5 to TRBJ2-5; TRBD1 might be the D (5 bases). Per germline, CDR1 MNHEY and CDR2 SVGAGI. V was shortened by 6 bases and J by 4 bases, with 18 bases between the two germline ends. The CDR3 spans 15 residues.